This T cell receptor (beta chain) was captured in a study of OX40 agonist ivuxolimab in advanced cancers. Study-level information: A male proportion of about 84% was recorded, with mean age 60 years and range about 23 to 80. Of the participants, over 30% had some prior anti-PD-1, anti-PD-L1 or anti-CTLA-4 therapy, which was allowed. Partial responses were recorded for three patients, including one with hepatocellular carcinoma and two with cutaneous melanoma.

Clones were sequenced by immunoSEQ multiplex PCR, and TCRdb holds only the in-frame ones, with some missing. This repertoire shows approximately 70,000 clones, almost 90% found once; its top ten account for about 2.2%. The CDR3 has 15 amino acids. CDR1 is SGHTA and CDR2 is FQGNSA in the germline V gene. V was shortened by 5 bases and J by 2 bases, with 15 bases between the two germline ends. In regard to this clone: Antigen specificity is unknown.

Broader study findings: Both blood CD4+ and CD8+ T cells showed clonal growth by week 6 at 0.1 to 3.0 mg/kg.

The material sequenced was CD4+ or CD8+ T cells sorted from blood, taken in a trial of the OX40 agonist ivuxolimab. The TCR was taken from an adult with an advanced solid tumor such as melanoma, head and neck, liver or kidney cancer. The chain uses TRBV7-2 and TRBJ1-1, with a weak D call TRBD1 (6 bases). CDR3 sequence (DNA): TGTGCCAGCAGCCTAGTAGGGGGGACAAACACTGAAGCTTTCTTT. Encoded protein: CASSLVGGTNTEAFF.